This T cell receptor beta chain emerged from a study of T cell repertoires in cytomegalovirus infection. About the study: Both CMV infection and a matching HLA type were indicated by public TCR beta signatures. The study, taken as a whole, reports: Frequencies of public TCR beta families were cumulated, and this identified carriers of CMV plus the relevant HLA. The ex vivo response was dominated by HLA-C-restricted CMV-specific TCR beta clonotypes.

V gave up 5 bases and J gave up 6 bases, with 14 bases separating them. The CDR3 is made up of 14 amino acids. Germline V CDR1 and CDR2: SGHAT, FQNNGV. TCRdb reprocessed the reads with MiXCR, giving one entry per CDR3 protein. This table has more than 400,000 distinct CDR3 sequences, about 30% appearing once. As regards this clonotype: Its antigen is unidentified.

Material: PBMCs. The source of this sequence is a human donor in good health (CMV status not recorded). Some clones in this sample may be carry-over from other donors' samples. The J gene is TRBJ2-1, the V gene TRBV11-2; D uncertain. Here the CDR3 reads CASSPQPSSNEQFF. The CDR3 bases are TGTGCCAGCAGCCCTCAGCCGAGTAGCAATGAGCAGTTCTTC.